This TCR beta chain is drawn from a study of T cell repertoires in cytomegalovirus infection. Study-level information: Matching HLA type and CMV infection were both indicated by public TCR beta signatures. Points from the study as a whole: Pooled public TCR beta family frequency picked out CMV carriers with the relevant HLA. HLA-C-restricted CMV clonotypes gave the most frequent clonotype in two of eight donors.

Using its own MiXCR run on the reads, TCRdb lists one record per CDR3 protein. The repertoire includes around 540,000 distinct CDR3 sequences, roughly a third of them detected once, and roughly a sixth sits in the top ten. CDR1 and CDR2 from the germline V gene are MNHEY and SVGAGI. Trimming cost V 0 bases and J 0 bases, with 6 bases left between them. CDR3 length: 15 residues. A word on this clonotype: Its antigen remains unidentified.

J is TRBJ1-3 and V is TRBV6-5; the D is unclear. This specimen consisted of cultured PBMCs, obtained from culture after CMV antigen stimulation. This receptor was identified in a human donor in good health (CMV status not recorded). Some clones in this sample may be carry-over from other donors' samples. The CDR3 region is CASSYSGSSGNTIYF. DNA of the CDR3: TGTGCCAGCAGTTACTCCGGAAGCTCTGGAAACACCATATATTTT.